This TCR beta chain stems from a study of cytomegalovirus exposure and HLA in healthy donors. Study results and caveats: When the data were analyzed later, several of the most significant clusters appeared to be linked to common viral pathogens. Per published reports, the classifier diagnosed cytomegalovirus status with high specificity and sensitivity. Among immune exposure information, only CMV serostatus was available.

60 Vbeta and 13 Jbeta primers were used in PCR. Only in-frame clones appear in the TCRdb table, and some are missing; sequencing was by immunoSEQ multiplex PCR. The sample lists some 150,000 clones; approximately 79% were seen once. J was trimmed by 6 bases and V by 3 bases; bases with no gene match: 20. This CDR3 has 19 amino acids. CDR1 SGDLS and CDR2 YYNGEE come from the germline V gene. In the case of this clone: What it binds is not known.

The receptor was isolated from a male donor in good health and CMV-seronegative. The genes are TRBV9 and TRBJ2-2, with 7 positions matching TRBD2. Sequencing was carried out using PBMCs. Written as DNA, the CDR3 is TGTGCCAGCAGCGGAATCCGGGGTGCAGGGCCTGCGGGGGCCGGGGAGCTGTTTTTT. It is translated as CASSGIRGAGPAGAGELFF.